The 19 T cell receptor beta chains given below trace back to one sample, sequenced in a study of blood T cell repertoires in COVID-19. Clones were read by immunoSEQ multiplex PCR, and TCRdb kept only the in-frame ones, dropping some. The sample consists of around 100,000 clones, 90% of them appearing once. The sample comprised peripheral blood. The receptor source for this set is a man aged 18 to 30 with COVID-19, enrolled during active disease.

The J gene is TRBJ1-2, the V gene TRBV6-2 or TRBV6-3; perhaps TRBD1 as D (6 bases). V was pared by 5 bases and J by 7 bases, with 17 bases between. The CDR3 totals 14 residues. In germline, CDR1 is MNHEY, CDR2 SVGEGT. In nucleotides, the CDR3 is TGTGCCAGCAGTGCACAGGGAAGTGGGGCTGGCTACACCTTC. Amino acid sequence: CASSAQGSGAGYTF.

This chain connects TRBV25-1 to TRBJ2-3, with D maybe TRBD2 (7 bases). V lost 5 bases, J lost 0 bases, and 15 bases lay in between. Germline CDR1 and CDR2: MGHDK and SYGVNS. The CDR3 loop spans 16 amino acids. The CDR3 here is CASSLRGGGSTDTQYF. Here the CDR3 DNA reads TGTGCCAGCAGTCTTAGGGGGGGCGGAAGCACAGATACGCAGTATTTT.

J is TRBJ2-7 and V is TRBV19; TRBD1 might be the D (6 bases). Germline V gene lookup returns CDR1 LNHDA and CDR2 SQIVND (reference sequence). The CDR3 covers 13 residues. V lost 5 bases to trimming and J lost 6 bases, with 14 bases between them. CDR3 sequence reads: CASSADRTSEQYF. The CDR3 DNA sequence: TGTGCCAGTAGTGCTGACAGGACGAGCGAGCAGTACTTC.

The chain joins TRBV7-9 to TRBJ1-1, with a tentative D call TRBD1 (5 bases). CDR3 size: 13 residues. V lost 6 bases, J lost 4 bases, and 12 bases lay in between. Per the germline V gene, CDR1 is SEHNR and CDR2 is FQNEAQ (reference sequence). The CDR3 is CASRIDRFTEAFF. The CDR3 DNA follows: TGTGCCAGCAGAATCGACAGATTCACTGAAGCTTTCTTT.

This chain connects TRBV4-3 to TRBJ1-1; possible D gene TRBD1, 5 bases. V was clipped by 3 bases and J by 3 bases, with 11 bases between them. This CDR3 region has 14 residues. Germline CDR1 and CDR2: LGHNA and YSLEER. Here the CDR3 DNA reads TGCGCCAGCAGCCACCAGGGATTATACACTGAAGCTTTCTTT. Translation gives CASSHQGLYTEAFF.

V and J are TRBV5-1 and TRBJ2-7; TRBD1 might be the D (5 bases). The V and J ends lost 0 bases and 2 bases respectively, with 12 bases between them. Per germline, CDR1 SGHRS and CDR2 YFSETQ. There are 15 residues in the CDR3. CDR3 coding DNA: TGCGCCAGCAGCTTGGAAAGGGGCTCGGCCTACGAGCAGTACTTC. This encodes CASSLERGSAYEQYF.

The chain combines TRBV6-5 with TRBJ1-3; D gene uncertain. Trimming cost V 3 bases and J 1 base, with 10 bases left between them. The CDR3 totals 15 residues. CDR1 and CDR2 (germline): MNHEY, SVGAGI. The CDR3 loop is CASSYSPGSGNTIYF. Here the CDR3 DNA reads TGTGCCAGCAGTTATAGTCCGGGTTCTGGAAACACCATATATTTT.

This clone was counted a single time. The chain couples TRBV11-3 to TRBJ2-5, with 8 bases fitting TRBD1. Looked up from germline, CDR1 is SGHNT and CDR2 is YENEEA. The CDR3 has 15 residues. J lost 4 bases, V lost 5 bases, and 9 bases had no gene match. The CDR3 DNA sequence: TGTGCCAGCAGCGTATCGACAGGGGACGGAGAGACCCAGTACTTC. It is translated as CASSVSTGDGETQYF.

The chain recombines TRBV2 with TRBJ2-7; TRBD2 is a possible D gene (5 bases). The V gene's germline CDR1 is SNHLY and CDR2 FYNNEI. The CDR3 extends over 15 amino acids. V was clipped by 2 bases and J by 1 base, with 12 bases between them. CDR3 sequence (DNA): TGTGCCAGCAGTGAACAGCCGCTAGCTTCCTACGAGCAGTACTTC. It specifies CASSEQPLASYEQYF. Full variable domain (missing parts from reference TRBV2 and TRBJ2-7): EPEVTQTPSHQVTQMGQEVILRCVPISNHLYFYWYRQILGQKVEFLVSFYNNEISEKSEIFDDQFSVERPDGSNFTLKIRSTKLEDSAMYFCASSEQPLASYEQYFGPGTRLTVT.

This clone came up once. The chain carries TRBV4-1 and TRBJ2-1; TRBD2 matches 12 bases. CDR3 length: 15 residues. V shed 5 bases and J 4 bases; nucleotides not matched to a gene: 3. The germline CDR1 and CDR2 sequences are MGHRA and YSYEKL. In DNA form, the CDR3 reads TGCGCCAGCAGCTCACTAGCGGGAGGTTACAATGAGCAGTTCTTC. It yields the protein CASSSLAGGYNEQFF.

This clone is a singleton in its sample. The V call is TRBV13, the J call TRBJ1-5, with no clear D. This CDR3 is built from 15 residues. Trimming cost V 0 bases and J 1 base, with 7 bases left between them. The germline CDR1 and CDR2 sequences are PRHDT and FYEKMQ (reference sequence). CDR3 loop: CASSLGSESNQPQHF. CDR3 DNA: TGTGCCAGCAGCTTAGGCTCAGAAAGCAATCAGCCCCAGCATTTT.

This clone was recorded only once. The V gene is TRBV6-5, the J gene TRBJ2-7; the match to TRBD1 covers 8 bases. Germline values: CDR1 MNHEY, CDR2 SVGAGI. This CDR3 is 14 amino acids long. V lost 6 bases and J lost 3; bases outside the gene matches: 7. CDR3 in amino acids: CASSRRTGIYEQYF. In DNA, the CDR3 is TGTGCCAGCAGCCGACGGACAGGGATCTACGAGCAGTACTTC.

The rearrangement joins TRBV6-5 to TRBJ1-6; tentative D call: TRBD1 (5 bases). The CDR3 contains 13 residues. The germline gives CDR1 MNHEY, CDR2 SVGAGI. V was cut by 2 bases and J by 8 bases, with 7 bases left in between. The CDR3 reads CASSYRGDSPLHF. For the CDR3, the DNA is TGTGCCAGCAGTTACCGGGGGGATTCACCCCTCCACTTT.

This chain uses TRBV30 with TRBJ2-2, with D maybe TRBD2 (6 bases). V lost 0 bases and J lost 0, with 11 bases in between. CDR1 and CDR2 from the germline V gene are GTSNPN and SVGIG (reference sequence). CDR3 size: 16 residues. The CDR3 spells CAWSVMGRTNTGELFF. DNA for the CDR3: TGTGCCTGGAGTGTAATGGGGAGGACGAACACCGGGGAGCTGTTTTTT. Full variable domain (missing parts from reference TRBV30 and TRBJ2-2): SQTIHQWPATLVQPVGSPLSLECTVEGTSNPNLYWYRQAAGRGLQLLFYSVGIGQISSEVPQNLSASRPQDRQFILSSKKLLLSDSGFYLCAWSVMGRTNTGELFFGEGSRLTVL.

This chain connects TRBV5-6 to TRBJ1-2, with D tentatively TRBD1 (5 bases). Trimming shortened V by 4 bases and J by 4 bases, and 11 bases separated the two germline ends. Germline V gene data show CDR1 as SGHDT and CDR2 as YYEEEE. The CDR3 consists of 13 residues. DNA of the CDR3: TGTGCCAGCAGCCGATACGACAGCTATGGCTACACCTTC. Translating gives CASSRYDSYGYTF.

About this clone itself: Other DNA sequences within the sample encode an identical CDR3. The V and J genes are TRBV5-4 and TRBJ2-7; 8 bases match TRBD1. Germline CDR1 and CDR2: SGHNT and YYREEE (reference sequence). With V trimmed by 2 bases and J by 6 bases, 1 base remained unmatched. The CDR3 has 12 residues. CDR3 loop: CASSFDRGEQYF. CDR3 coding DNA: TGTGCCAGCAGCTTTGACAGGGGCGAGCAGTACTTC.

The chain links TRBV7-2 to TRBJ1-1, with no clear D. The CDR3 totals 14 residues. Per the germline V gene, CDR1 is SGHTA and CDR2 is FQGNSA. V lost 4 bases and J 4 bases, leaving 13 bases between the germline ends. CDR3 region: CASSYDWGATEAFF. In DNA, the CDR3 is TGTGCCAGCAGCTACGACTGGGGAGCCACTGAAGCTTTCTTT.

The chain employs TRBV30 and TRBJ1-1, with no clear D. Germline V lookup: CDR1 GTSNPN, CDR2 SVGIG (reference sequence). V was pared by 1 base and J by 3 bases, with 6 bases between. This CDR3 contains 12 residues. CDR3 nucleotide sequence: TGTGCCTGGAGTGGCAGTTACACTGAAGCTTTCTTT. Translated: CAWSGSYTEAFF.

The J gene is TRBJ2-1, the V gene TRBV28; D is ambiguous. The CDR3 contains 15 residues. Germline V CDR1 and CDR2: MDHEN, SYDVKM. The ends were cut back, 2 bases at V and 5 bases at J, with 13 bases in the middle. This CDR3 reads CASSLRSQDHNEQFF. The CDR3 DNA reads TGTGCCAGCAGTTTACGGTCGCAGGATCACAATGAGCAGTTCTTC.